Detailed here is one T cell receptor (beta chain). The antigen is unknown. The second PCR ran roughly 7 to 11 cycles with a sample-barcoded 5' primer and J-beta primers. MiXCR, applied by TCRdb to the 5' RACE reads, yields one record per CDR3 protein. The sample holds about 1.4 million distinct CDR3 sequences, 59% seen once. The sample belongs to a study of blood T cells in healthy people across ages. Germline V CDR1 and CDR2: LGHDT, YNNKEL (reference sequence). Trimming at V came to 2 bases and at J to 7 bases, leaving 11 bases not matched to a gene. The CDR3 is 16 residues long. General study findings and limits: Older age went with lower TCR beta diversity per million T cells, in a roughly linear way.

All donors came from Russia, were Caucasian and healthy, and spanned ages roughly 6 to 95. About 10 milliliters of peripheral blood were drawn from each donor into EDTA-treated tubes. The V call is TRBV3-1, the J call TRBJ2-3; 8 nucleotides line up with TRBD2. The sequencing sample was made of blood. This TCR derives from a man between 18 and 29 years old in good health. The DNA for the CDR3 is TGTGCCAGCAGCCAAAGGGGAGCGGGAGCGACTAATACGCAGTATTTT. It yields the protein CASSQRGAGATNTQYF.